These T cell receptor beta chains were read from a single sample in a study of T cell repertoires in cytomegalovirus infection. Their antigens are not known. TCRdb analysed the reads with MiXCR anew, one entry per CDR3 protein. The data hold about 89,000 distinct CDR3 sequences, with about 29% observed a single time. Specimen: CD8+ T cells from cultured PBMCs, collected from culture after CMV antigen stimulation. Receptors were obtained from a human donor in good health (CMV status not recorded). Some clones in this sample may be carry-over from other donors' samples. Both conserved end residues are part of each CDR3. D genes are given only for firm matches. Expanded clones are given a class, and other clones once, few, many or no size at all.

V gene,D gene,clone size,J gene,CDR3 protein,CDR3 DNA
TRBV27,.,once,TRBJ1-3,CASSSGFGNTIYF,TGTGCCAGCAGCTCAGGGTTTGGAAACACCATATATTTT
TRBV19,.,.,TRBJ1-1,CASTSYSTGNTEAFF,TGTGCCAGTACCTCATATAGTACAGGGAACACTGAAGCTTTCTTT
TRBV12-3/TRBV12-4,.,.,TRBJ2-3,CASSFGLSTDTQYF,TGTGCCAGCAGTTTTGGGCTGAGCACAGATACGCAGTATTTT
TRBV19,.,.,TRBJ1-1,CASSIWTTNTEAFF,TGTGCCAGTAGTATTTGGACCACTAACACTGAAGCTTTCTTT
TRBV7-6,.,few,TRBJ1-1,CASSLVGEGSTEAFF,TGTGCCAGCAGCTTAGTGGGGGAAGGGAGCACTGAAGCTTTCTTT
TRBV2,TRBD1,many,TRBJ2-7,CASGMGQGTHEQYF,TGTGCCAGCGGGATGGGACAGGGTACCCACGAGCAGTACTTC
TRBV7-6,.,.,TRBJ2-7,CASTKGPSSSYEQYF,TGTGCCAGCACCAAGGGGCCATCGAGCTCCTACGAGCAGTACTTC
TRBV2,.,few,TRBJ2-5,CASSDAPGGETQYF,TGTGCCAGCAGTGACGCCCCCGGGGGCGAGACCCAGTACTTC
TRBV6-1,TRBD1,few,TRBJ2-5,CASSQTGGEGETQYF,TGTGCCAGCAGTCAGACAGGGGGCGAGGGAGAGACCCAGTACTTC
TRBV30,.,.,TRBJ2-3,CAWSLTGPTDTQYF,TGTGCCTGGAGTTTGACTGGCCCCACAGATACGCAGTATTTT
TRBV9,.,.,TRBJ1-2,CASSVVTADGYTF,TGTGCCAGCAGCGTAGTCACAGCAGACGGCTACACCTTC
TRBV12-3/TRBV12-4,TRBD1,many,TRBJ2-7,CASSSNRGWEQYF,TGTGCCAGCAGCTCCAACAGGGGGTGGGAGCAGTACTTC
TRBV4-1,.,few,TRBJ1-2,CASSQGLGRQNYGYTF,TGCGCCAGCAGCCAAGGATTGGGACGGCAAAACTATGGCTACACCTTC
TRBV12-3/TRBV12-4,TRBD1,few,TRBJ2-7,CASSSPWTGDEQYF,TGTGCCAGCAGTTCCCCGTGGACAGGGGACGAGCAGTACTTC
TRBV7-9,.,.,TRBJ1-5,CASSLGFGANQPQHF,TGTGCCAGCAGCTTAGGGTTTGGGGCCAATCAGCCCCAGCATTTT
TRBV5-6,.,.,TRBJ2-3,CASSLAQDPEDTQYF,TGTGCCAGCAGCTTGGCCCAGGATCCGGAGGATACGCAGTATTTT
TRBV19,.,many,TRBJ2-1,CASSILHEGYNEQFF,TGTGCCAGTAGTATATTACATGAAGGATACAATGAGCAGTTCTTC
TRBV19,.,few,TRBJ2-7,CASSIFALGQGNSYEQYF,TGTGCCAGTAGTATATTCGCGCTGGGGCAGGGGAACTCCTACGAGCAGTACTTC
TRBV5-6,.,few,TRBJ2-2,CASSPLGQNTGELFF,TGTGCCAGCAGTCCGCTAGGACAGAACACCGGGGAGCTGTTTTTT
TRBV15,.,once,TRBJ1-4,CATSRDGGFSEKLFF,TGTGCCACCAGCAGAGATGGCGGGTTTAGTGAAAAACTGTTTTTT
TRBV6-2/TRBV6-3,.,.,TRBJ1-1,CASSPDSLLPFYWTEAFF,TGTGCCAGCAGCCCGGACAGCCTCTTACCCTTTTATTGGACTGAAGCTTTCTTT
TRBV5-1,TRBD1,.,TRBJ2-7,CASSWNPTGNLYEQYF,TGCGCCAGCAGCTGGAACCCGACAGGGAATCTCTACGAGCAGTACTTC
TRBV7-9,TRBD1,few,TRBJ2-1,CASSLLGQGAPNEQFF,TGTGCCAGCAGCTTATTGGGTCAGGGGGCGCCCAATGAGCAGTTCTTC
TRBV4-1,.,.,TRBJ1-4,CASSQQGQELFF,TGCGCCAGCAGCCAACAGGGGCAGGAACTGTTTTTT
TRBV5-1,.,.,TRBJ1-1,CASSRSTRDTEAFF,TGCGCCAGCAGCCGTTCCACAAGGGACACTGAAGCTTTCTTT
TRBV5-1,.,few,TRBJ2-7,CASSLVIGQNYEQYF,TGCGCCAGCAGCTTGGTAATAGGACAGAACTACGAGCAGTACTTC
TRBV7-2,TRBD1,many,TRBJ2-1,CASRPGQILYNEQFF,TGTGCCAGCAGACCGGGACAGATCCTCTACAATGAGCAGTTCTTC
TRBV9,.,once,TRBJ1-6,CASSVGEKSSYNSPLHF,TGTGCCAGCAGCGTAGGGGAGAAGAGCTCCTATAATTCACCCCTCCACTTT
TRBV27,.,many,TRBJ2-3,CASSFLSVSTDTQYF,TGTGCCAGCAGTTTCCTCAGCGTTAGCACAGATACGCAGTATTTT
TRBV4-1,.,.,TRBJ1-3,CASRSPGNTIYF,TGCGCCAGCAGGAGCCCCGGAAACACCATATATTTT
TRBV27,.,few,TRBJ2-1,CASSLQEGNEQFF,TGTGCCAGCAGTTTACAGGAGGGCAATGAGCAGTTCTTC